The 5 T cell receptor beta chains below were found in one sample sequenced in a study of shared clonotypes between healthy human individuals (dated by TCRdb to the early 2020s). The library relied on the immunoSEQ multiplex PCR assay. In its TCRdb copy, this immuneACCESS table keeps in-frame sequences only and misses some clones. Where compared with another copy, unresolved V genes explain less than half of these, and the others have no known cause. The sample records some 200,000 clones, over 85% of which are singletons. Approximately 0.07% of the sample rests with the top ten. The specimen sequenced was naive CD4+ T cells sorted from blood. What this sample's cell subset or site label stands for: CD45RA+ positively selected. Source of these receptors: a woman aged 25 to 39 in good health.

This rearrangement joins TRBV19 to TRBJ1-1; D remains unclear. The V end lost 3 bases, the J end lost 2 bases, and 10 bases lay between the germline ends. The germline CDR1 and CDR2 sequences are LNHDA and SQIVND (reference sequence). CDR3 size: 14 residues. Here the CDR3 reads CASSIGQPNTEAFF. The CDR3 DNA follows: TGTGCCAGTAGTATCGGGCAGCCTAACACTGAAGCTTTCTTT. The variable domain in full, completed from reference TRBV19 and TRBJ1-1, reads DGGITQSPKYLFRKEGQNVTLSCEQNLNHDAMYWYRQDPGQGLRLIYYSQIVNDFQKGDIAEGYSVSREKKESFPLTVTSAQKNPTAFYLCASSIGQPNTEAFFGQGTRLTVV.

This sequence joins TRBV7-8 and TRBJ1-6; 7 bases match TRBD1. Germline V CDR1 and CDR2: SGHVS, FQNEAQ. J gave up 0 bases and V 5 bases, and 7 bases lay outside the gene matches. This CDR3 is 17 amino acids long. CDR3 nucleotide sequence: TGTGCCAGCAGCAAGAGACAGGGCAGCTCCTATAATTCACCCCTCCACTTT. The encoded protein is CASSKRQGSSYNSPLHF. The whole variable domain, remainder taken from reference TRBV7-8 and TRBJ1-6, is GAGVSQSPRYKVAKRGQDVALRCDPISGHVSLFWYQQALGQGPEFLTYFQNEAQLDKSGLPSDRFFAERPEGSVSTLKIQRTQQEDSAVYLCASSKRQGSSYNSPLHFGNGTRLTVT.

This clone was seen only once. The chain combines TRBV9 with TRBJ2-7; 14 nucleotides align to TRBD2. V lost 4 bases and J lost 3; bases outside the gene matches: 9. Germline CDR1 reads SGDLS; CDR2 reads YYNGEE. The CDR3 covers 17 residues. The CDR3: CASSPRTSGRNYYEQYF. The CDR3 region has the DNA TGTGCCAGCAGCCCGCGGACTAGCGGGAGGAACTACTACGAGCAGTACTTC.

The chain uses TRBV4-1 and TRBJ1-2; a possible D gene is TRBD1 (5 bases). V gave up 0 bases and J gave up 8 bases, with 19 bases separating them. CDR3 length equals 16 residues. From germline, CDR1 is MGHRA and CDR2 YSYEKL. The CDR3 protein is CASSQDSGAARGGYTF. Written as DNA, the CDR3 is TGCGCCAGCAGCCAAGATTCCGGGGCGGCAAGGGGCGGCTACACCTTC.

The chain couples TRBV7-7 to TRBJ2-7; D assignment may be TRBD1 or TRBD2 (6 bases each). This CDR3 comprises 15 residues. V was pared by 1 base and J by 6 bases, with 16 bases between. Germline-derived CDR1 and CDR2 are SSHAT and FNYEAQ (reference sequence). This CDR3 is CASSLGLQGAGEQYF. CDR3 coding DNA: TGTGCCAGCAGCTTAGGCTTACAGGGAGCGGGCGAGCAGTACTTC.